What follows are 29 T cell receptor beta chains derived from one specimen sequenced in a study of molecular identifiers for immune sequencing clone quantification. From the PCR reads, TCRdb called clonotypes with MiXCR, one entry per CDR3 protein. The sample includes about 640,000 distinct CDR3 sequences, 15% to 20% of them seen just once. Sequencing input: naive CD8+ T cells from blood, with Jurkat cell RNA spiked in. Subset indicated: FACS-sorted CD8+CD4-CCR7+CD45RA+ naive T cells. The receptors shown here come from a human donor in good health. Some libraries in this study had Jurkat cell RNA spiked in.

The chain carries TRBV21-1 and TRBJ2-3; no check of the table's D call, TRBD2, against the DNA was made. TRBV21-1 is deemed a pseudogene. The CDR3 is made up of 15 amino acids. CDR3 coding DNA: TGTGCCAGCAGCGCCCGAGGGAGGGTCCCAGATACGCAGTATTTT. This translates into CASSARGRVPDTQYF.

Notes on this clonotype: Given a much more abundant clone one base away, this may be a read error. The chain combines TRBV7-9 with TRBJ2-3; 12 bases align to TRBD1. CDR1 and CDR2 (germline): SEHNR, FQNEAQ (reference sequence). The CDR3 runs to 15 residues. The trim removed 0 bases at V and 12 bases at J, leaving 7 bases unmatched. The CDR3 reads CASSLAGTGGVVQYF. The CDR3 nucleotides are TGTGCCAGCAGCTTAGCCGGGACAGGGGGCGTTGTTCAGTATTTT.

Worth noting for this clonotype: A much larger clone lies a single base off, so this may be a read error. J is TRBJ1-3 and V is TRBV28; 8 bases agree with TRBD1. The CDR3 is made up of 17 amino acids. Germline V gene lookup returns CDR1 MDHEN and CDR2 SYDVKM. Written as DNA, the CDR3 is TGTGCCAGCAGCCTTCGGGACAGGATTTCCTCTGGAAACACCATGTATTTT. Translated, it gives CASSLRDRISSGNTMYF.

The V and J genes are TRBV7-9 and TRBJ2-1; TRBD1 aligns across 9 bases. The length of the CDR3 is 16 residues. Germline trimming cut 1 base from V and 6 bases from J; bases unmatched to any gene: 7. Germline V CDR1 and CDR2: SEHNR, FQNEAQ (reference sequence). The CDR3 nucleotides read TGTGCCAGCAGCTTAGTTGGCGGGACAGGGCTCAATGAGCAGTTCTTC. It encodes CASSLVGGTGLNEQFF.

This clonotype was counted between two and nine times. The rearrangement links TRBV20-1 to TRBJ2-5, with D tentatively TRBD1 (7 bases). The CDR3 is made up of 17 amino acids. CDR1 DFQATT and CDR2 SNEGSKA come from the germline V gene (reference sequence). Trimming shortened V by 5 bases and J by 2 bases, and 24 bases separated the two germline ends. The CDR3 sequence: CSAGGTVGLLVQETQYF. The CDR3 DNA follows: TGCAGTGCTGGCGGGACAGTCGGTCTTTTGGTACAAGAGACCCAGTACTTC.

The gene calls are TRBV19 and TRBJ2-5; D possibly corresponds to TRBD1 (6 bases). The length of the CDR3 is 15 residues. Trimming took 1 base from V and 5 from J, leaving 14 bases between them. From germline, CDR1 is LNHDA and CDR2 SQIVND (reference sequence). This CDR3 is CASSIVVRGSETQYF. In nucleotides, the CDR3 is TGTGCCAGTAGTATAGTTGTCAGGGGCTCGGAGACCCAGTACTTC. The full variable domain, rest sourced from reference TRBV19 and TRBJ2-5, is DGGITQSPKYLFRKEGQNVTLSCEQNLNHDAMYWYRQDPGQGLRLIYYSQIVNDFQKGDIAEGYSVSREKKESFPLTVTSAQKNPTAFYLCASSIVVRGSETQYFGPGTRLLVL.

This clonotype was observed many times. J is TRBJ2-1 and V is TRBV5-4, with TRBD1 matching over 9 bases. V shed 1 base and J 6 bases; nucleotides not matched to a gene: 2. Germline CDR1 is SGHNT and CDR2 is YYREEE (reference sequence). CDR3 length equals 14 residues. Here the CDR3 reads CASSLMTGGNEQFF. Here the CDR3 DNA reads TGTGCCAGCAGCTTGATGACAGGGGGCAATGAGCAGTTCTTC.

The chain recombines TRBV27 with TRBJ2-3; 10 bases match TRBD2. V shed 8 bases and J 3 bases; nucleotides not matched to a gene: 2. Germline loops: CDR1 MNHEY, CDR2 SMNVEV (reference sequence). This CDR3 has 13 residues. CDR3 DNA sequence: TGTGCCAGCGGGGGACTAGCGACAGATACGCAGTATTTT. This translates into CASGGLATDTQYF.

The CDR3 loop reads CASSLTTSVSRNEQFF. The DNA for the CDR3 is TGTGCCAGCAGCCTCACGACTAGCGTCTCGAGGAATGAGCAGTTCTTC. The V call is TRBV13, the J call TRBJ2-1; the match to TRBD2 covers 8 bases. Germline CDR1 and CDR2: PRHDT and FYEKMQ (reference sequence). This CDR3 is 16 amino acids long. V was pared by 5 bases and J by 7 bases, with 13 bases of the junction left unmatched.

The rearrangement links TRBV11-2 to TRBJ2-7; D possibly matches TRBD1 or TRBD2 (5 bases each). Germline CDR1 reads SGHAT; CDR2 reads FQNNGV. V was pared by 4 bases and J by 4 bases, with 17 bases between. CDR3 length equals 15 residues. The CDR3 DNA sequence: TGTGCCAGCAGCTCTCACCGGGACCCCTTGTACGAGCAGTACTTC. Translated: CASSSHRDPLYEQYF.

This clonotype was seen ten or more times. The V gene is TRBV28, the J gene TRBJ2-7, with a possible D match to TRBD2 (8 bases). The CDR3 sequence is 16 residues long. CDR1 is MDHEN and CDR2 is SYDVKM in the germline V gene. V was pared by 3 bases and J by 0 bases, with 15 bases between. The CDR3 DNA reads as TGTGCCAGCAGTTTTGGTAGCGGGACAGCCTCCTACGAGCAGTACTTC. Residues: CASSFGSGTASYEQYF.

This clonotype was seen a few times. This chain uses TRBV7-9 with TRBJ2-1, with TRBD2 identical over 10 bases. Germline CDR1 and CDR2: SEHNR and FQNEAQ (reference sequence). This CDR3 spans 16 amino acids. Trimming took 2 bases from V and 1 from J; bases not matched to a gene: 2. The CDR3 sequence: CASSLTSGESYNEQFF. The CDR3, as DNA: TGTGCCAGCAGCTTAACTAGCGGGGAGTCCTACAATGAGCAGTTCTTC.

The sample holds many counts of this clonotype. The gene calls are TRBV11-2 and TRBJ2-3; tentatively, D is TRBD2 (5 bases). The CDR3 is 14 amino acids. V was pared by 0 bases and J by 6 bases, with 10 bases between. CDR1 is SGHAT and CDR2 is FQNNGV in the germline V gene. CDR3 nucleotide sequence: TGTGCCAGCAGCTTAGAGGCCGGCGGGGATACGCAGTATTTT. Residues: CASSLEAGGDTQYF.

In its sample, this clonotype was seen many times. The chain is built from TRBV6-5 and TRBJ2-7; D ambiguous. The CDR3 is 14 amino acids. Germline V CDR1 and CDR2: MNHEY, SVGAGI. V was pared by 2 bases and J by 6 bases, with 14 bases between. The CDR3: CASSYLQVPFEQYF. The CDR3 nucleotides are TGTGCCAGCAGTTACCTTCAGGTCCCCTTCGAGCAGTACTTC.

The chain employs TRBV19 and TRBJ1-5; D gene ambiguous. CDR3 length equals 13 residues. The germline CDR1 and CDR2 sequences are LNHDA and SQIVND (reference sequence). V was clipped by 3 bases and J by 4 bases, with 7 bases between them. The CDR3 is CASSIAANQPQHF. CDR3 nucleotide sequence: TGTGCCAGTAGTATCGCAGCTAATCAGCCCCAGCATTTT.

CDR3: CASSLLAGGSPAGQYF. The CDR3 nucleotides read TGTGCCAGCAGTCTTTTAGCTGGCGGGAGCCCTGCTGGGCAGTACTTC. The V and J genes are TRBV6-2 or TRBV6-3 and TRBJ2-7, with 7 bases identical to TRBD2. With 5 bases clipped from V and 9 bases from J, the junction kept 19 bases outside the gene matches. The CDR3 has 16 amino acids. CDR1 and CDR2 from the germline V gene are MNHEY and SVGEGT.

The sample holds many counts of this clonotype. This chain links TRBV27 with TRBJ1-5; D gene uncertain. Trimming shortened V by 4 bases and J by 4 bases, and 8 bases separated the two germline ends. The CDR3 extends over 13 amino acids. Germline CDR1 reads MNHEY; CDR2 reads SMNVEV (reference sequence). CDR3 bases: TGTGCCAGCAGTTATCAGGTTAATCAGCCCCAGCATTTT. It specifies CASSYQVNQPQHF.

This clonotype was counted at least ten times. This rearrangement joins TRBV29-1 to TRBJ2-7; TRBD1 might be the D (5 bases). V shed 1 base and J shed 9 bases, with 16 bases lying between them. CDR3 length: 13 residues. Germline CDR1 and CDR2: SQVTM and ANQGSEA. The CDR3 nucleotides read TGCAGCGTTGAAGTAGGTGCAGGGCTGGGGCAGTACTTC. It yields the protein CSVEVGAGLGQYF.

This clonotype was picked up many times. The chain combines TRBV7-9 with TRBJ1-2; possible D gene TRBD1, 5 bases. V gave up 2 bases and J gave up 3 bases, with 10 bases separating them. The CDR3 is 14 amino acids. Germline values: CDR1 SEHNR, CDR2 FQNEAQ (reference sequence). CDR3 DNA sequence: TGTGCCAGCAGCTTATTCGGGGCAGACTATGGCTACACCTTC. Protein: CASSLFGADYGYTF.

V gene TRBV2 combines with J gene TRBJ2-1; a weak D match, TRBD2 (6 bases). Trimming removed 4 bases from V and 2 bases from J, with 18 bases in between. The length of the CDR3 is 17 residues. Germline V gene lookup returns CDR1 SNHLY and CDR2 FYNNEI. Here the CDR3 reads CASSGHVRGVTYNEQFF. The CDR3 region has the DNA TGTGCCAGCAGTGGCCATGTACGCGGGGTGACCTACAATGAGCAGTTCTTC.

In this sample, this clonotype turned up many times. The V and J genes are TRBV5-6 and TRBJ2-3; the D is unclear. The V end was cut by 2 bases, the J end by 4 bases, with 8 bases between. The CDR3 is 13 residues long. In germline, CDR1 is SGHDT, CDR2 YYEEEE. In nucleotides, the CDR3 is TGTGCCAGCAGCTTCCAGGATCCAGATACGCAGTATTTT. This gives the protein CASSFQDPDTQYF.

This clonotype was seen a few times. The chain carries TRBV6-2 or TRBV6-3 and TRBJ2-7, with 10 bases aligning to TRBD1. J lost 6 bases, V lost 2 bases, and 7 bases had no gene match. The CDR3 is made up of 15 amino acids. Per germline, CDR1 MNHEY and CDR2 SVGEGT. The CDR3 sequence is CASSYPGTGDLEQYF. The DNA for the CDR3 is TGTGCCAGCAGTTACCCCGGGACAGGGGATCTCGAGCAGTACTTC.

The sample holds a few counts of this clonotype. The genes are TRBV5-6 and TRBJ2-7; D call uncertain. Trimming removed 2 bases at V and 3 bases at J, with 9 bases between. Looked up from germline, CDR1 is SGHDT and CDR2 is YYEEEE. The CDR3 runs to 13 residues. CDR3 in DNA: TGTGCCAGCAGCTTTCAAGCTCGCTACGAGCAGTACTTC. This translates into CASSFQARYEQYF.

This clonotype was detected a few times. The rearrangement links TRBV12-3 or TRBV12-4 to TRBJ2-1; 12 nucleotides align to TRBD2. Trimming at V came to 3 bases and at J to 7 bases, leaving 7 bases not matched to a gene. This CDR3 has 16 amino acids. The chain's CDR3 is CASSFYLAGGLNEQFF. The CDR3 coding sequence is TGTGCCAGCAGTTTCTACCTAGCGGGGGGGTTAAATGAGCAGTTCTTC.

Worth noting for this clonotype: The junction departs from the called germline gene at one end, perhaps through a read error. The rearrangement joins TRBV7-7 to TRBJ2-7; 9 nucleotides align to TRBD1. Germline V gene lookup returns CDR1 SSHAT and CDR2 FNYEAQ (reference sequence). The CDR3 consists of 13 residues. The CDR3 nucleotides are TGTGCTAGCAGCAGACAGGGGGGCCACGAGCAGTACTTC. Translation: CASSRQGGHEQYF.

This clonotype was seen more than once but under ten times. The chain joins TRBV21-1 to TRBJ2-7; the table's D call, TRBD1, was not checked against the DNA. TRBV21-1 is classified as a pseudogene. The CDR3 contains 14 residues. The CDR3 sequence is CASSNRDRGSEQYF. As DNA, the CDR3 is TGTGCCAGCAGCAACCGGGACAGGGGCTCCGAGCAGTACTTC.

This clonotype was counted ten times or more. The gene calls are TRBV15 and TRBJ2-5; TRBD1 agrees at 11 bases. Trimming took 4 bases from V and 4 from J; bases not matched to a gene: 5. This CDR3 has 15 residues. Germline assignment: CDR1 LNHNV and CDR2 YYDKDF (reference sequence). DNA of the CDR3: TGTGCCACCAGCATCGGGACAGGGGGTGGAGAGACCCAGTACTTC. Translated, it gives CATSIGTGGGETQYF.

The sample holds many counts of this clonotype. The chain's CDR3 is CSVVSYGNTIYF. CDR3 bases: TGCAGCGTTGTGAGCTACGGAAACACCATATATTTT. This chain connects TRBV29-1 to TRBJ1-3; no clear D gene. CDR3 length equals 12 residues. Trimming pared 4 bases from V and 4 bases from J, leaving 8 bases between. The germline gives CDR1 SQVTM, CDR2 ANQGSEA.

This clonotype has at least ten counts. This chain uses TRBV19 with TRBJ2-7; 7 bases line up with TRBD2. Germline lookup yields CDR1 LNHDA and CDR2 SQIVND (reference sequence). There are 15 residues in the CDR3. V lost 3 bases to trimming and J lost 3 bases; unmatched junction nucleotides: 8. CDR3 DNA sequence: TGTGCCAGTAGTATGGTGAGCGGGACCGTCTACGAGCAGTACTTC. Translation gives CASSMVSGTVYEQYF.